A selection of T cell receptor beta chains follows, all from one sample in a study of T cells in Graves' hyperthyroidism and ophthalmopathy. One entry per CDR3 protein, called by TCRdb with MiXCR from the multiplex PCR reads. The sample holds 300,000 to 450,000 distinct CDR3 sequences, less than 20% seen once. Sequencing was performed on blood. All receptors derive from a woman aged 18-30 years with Graves' hyperthyroidism that later progressed to Graves' ophthalmopathy. CDR3s include the opening cysteine and the closing phenylalanine or tryptophan. D genes are given only for firm matches. Not every row has a clone size; where given, it reads once, few, many or a size class.

j_gene: TRBJ2-2; abundance: few; v_gene: TRBV18; d_gene: TRBD1; CDR3aa: CASSPPNRGQDTGELFF; CDR3nt: TGTGCCAGCTCACCACCTAACAGGGGGCAAGACACCGGGGAGCTGTTTTTT
j_gene: TRBJ2-1; abundance: many; v_gene: TRBV10-2; d_gene: TRBD2; CDR3aa: CASSALAGLYNEQFF; CDR3nt: TGCGCCAGCAGTGCACTAGCGGGACTCTACAATGAGCAGTTCTTC
j_gene: TRBJ1-3; abundance: -; v_gene: TRBV6-1; d_gene: -; CDR3aa: CASTPKSSGNTIYF; CDR3nt: TGTGCCAGCACCCCAAAATCCTCTGGAAACACCATATATTTT
j_gene: TRBJ2-1; abundance: -; v_gene: TRBV6-1; d_gene: TRBD2; CDR3aa: CASYSWLAGKNEQFF; CDR3nt: TGTGCCAGTTACTCATGGCTAGCGGGAAAGAATGAGCAGTTCTTC
j_gene: TRBJ2-7; abundance: -; v_gene: TRBV19; d_gene: TRBD1; CDR3aa: CATAAGQGWGGYEQYF; CDR3nt: TGTGCCACCGCCGCAGGACAGGGCTGGGGTGGCTACGAGCAGTACTTC
j_gene: TRBJ1-4; abundance: few; v_gene: TRBV15; d_gene: -; CDR3aa: CATSRDLREKLFF; CDR3nt: TGTGCCACCAGCAGAGATCTAAGGGAAAAACTGTTTTTT
j_gene: TRBJ1-1; abundance: many; v_gene: TRBV27; d_gene: -; CDR3aa: CASSLGANTEAFF; CDR3nt: TGTGCCAGCAGTTTAGGGGCTAACACTGAAGCTTTCTTT
j_gene: TRBJ1-5; abundance: many; v_gene: TRBV7-9; d_gene: TRBD1; CDR3aa: CASSSTRTGKNQPQHF; CDR3nt: TGTGCCAGCAGCTCTACGCGGACAGGGAAAAATCAGCCCCAGCATTTT
j_gene: TRBJ2-1; abundance: -; v_gene: TRBV6-1; d_gene: TRBD2; CDR3aa: CASSDRPGTSGNNEQFF; CDR3nt: TGTGCCAGCAGTGACAGACCCGGGACTAGCGGGAACAATGAGCAGTTCTTC
j_gene: TRBJ2-5; abundance: -; v_gene: TRBV29-1; d_gene: -; CDR3aa: CSFTGLQETQYF; CDR3nt: TGCAGCTTCACAGGGCTCCAAGAGACCCAGTACTTC
j_gene: TRBJ2-2; abundance: many; v_gene: TRBV2; d_gene: TRBD1; CDR3aa: CASRQDRANTGELFF; CDR3nt: TGTGCCAGCAGGCAGGACAGGGCGAACACCGGGGAGCTGTTTTTT
j_gene: TRBJ1-3; abundance: few; v_gene: TRBV28; d_gene: TRBD1; CDR3aa: CASSFVDRGRNTIYF; CDR3nt: TGTGCCAGCAGTTTTGTGGACAGGGGAAGAAACACCATATATTTT
j_gene: TRBJ1-4; abundance: few; v_gene: TRBV14; d_gene: -; CDR3aa: CASSHLGGQEKLFF; CDR3nt: TGTGCCAGCAGCCACCTGGGAGGGCAGGAAAAACTGTTTTTT
j_gene: TRBJ2-7; abundance: many; v_gene: TRBV28; d_gene: -; CDR3aa: CASNPPGQTPLEQYF; CDR3nt: TGTGCCAGCAATCCCCCCGGGCAGACACCCCTCGAGCAGTACTTC
j_gene: TRBJ2-7; abundance: many; v_gene: TRBV29-1; d_gene: -; CDR3aa: CSVENRQDSSSYEQYF; CDR3nt: TGCAGCGTTGAAAACCGACAGGACTCGAGCTCCTACGAGCAGTACTTC
j_gene: TRBJ2-2; abundance: -; v_gene: TRBV7-9; d_gene: -; CDR3aa: CASSYASRELFF; CDR3nt: TGTGCCAGCAGCTATGCATCCCGGGAGCTGTTTTTT
j_gene: TRBJ2-3; abundance: many; v_gene: TRBV11-2; d_gene: -; CDR3aa: CASSLDRDTQYF; CDR3nt: TGTGCCAGCAGTTTGGACCGAGATACGCAGTATTTT
j_gene: TRBJ2-1; abundance: few; v_gene: TRBV19; d_gene: TRBD2; CDR3aa: CASSSLLAGGLSSYNEQFF; CDR3nt: TGTGCCAGTAGTTCACTTTTAGCGGGAGGCCTAAGCTCCTACAATGAGCAGTTCTTC
j_gene: TRBJ1-5; abundance: few; v_gene: TRBV15; d_gene: TRBD1; CDR3aa: CATSIYRGSNQPQHF; CDR3nt: TGTGCCACCAGCATTTACAGGGGTAGCAATCAGCCCCAGCATTTT
j_gene: TRBJ2-2; abundance: -; v_gene: TRBV20-1; d_gene: TRBD1; CDR3aa: CSAVRDRVPGELFF; CDR3nt: TGCAGTGCTGTCCGGGACAGGGTTCCCGGGGAGCTGTTTTTT
j_gene: TRBJ1-1; abundance: -; v_gene: TRBV2; d_gene: TRBD1; CDR3aa: CASSRQGTGNTEAFF; CDR3nt: TGTGCCAGCAGCAGACAGGGAACTGGAAACACTGAAGCTTTCTTT
j_gene: TRBJ2-3; abundance: -; v_gene: TRBV6-2/TRBV6-3; d_gene: -; CDR3aa: CASSPGHRTSTDTQYF; CDR3nt: TGTGCCAGCAGCCCAGGACACCGGACTAGCACAGATACGCAGTATTTT
j_gene: TRBJ2-2; abundance: few; v_gene: TRBV7-9; d_gene: -; CDR3aa: CASSGRVTGELFF; CDR3nt: TGTGCCAGCAGTGGGCGTGTAACCGGGGAGCTGTTTTTT
j_gene: TRBJ2-1; abundance: -; v_gene: TRBV7-2; d_gene: TRBD2; CDR3aa: CASRGEGRSEQFF; CDR3nt: TGTGCCAGCAGGGGGGAGGGCCGTAGTGAGCAGTTCTTC
j_gene: TRBJ1-6; abundance: -; v_gene: TRBV5-1; d_gene: -; CDR3aa: CASSPNDGRMYNSPLHF; CDR3nt: TGCGCCAGCAGCCCAAACGACGGACGGATGTATAATTCACCCCTCCACTTT
j_gene: TRBJ1-1; abundance: -; v_gene: TRBV4-3; d_gene: -; CDR3aa: CASSQGSRKNTEAFF; CDR3nt: TGCGCCAGCAGCCAAGGGTCCCGGAAGAACACTGAAGCTTTCTTT
j_gene: TRBJ1-6; abundance: few; v_gene: TRBV20-1; d_gene: -; CDR3aa: CSARRQGQGGRHSPLHF; CDR3nt: TGCAGTGCTAGACGGCAGGGCCAGGGTGGAAGACATTCACCCCTCCACTTT